This T cell receptor (beta chain) was captured in a study of blood T cell repertoires in COVID-19. The CDR3 totals 15 residues. V lost 0 bases and J lost 1, with 9 bases in between. In germline, CDR1 is SEHNR, CDR2 FQNEAQ (reference sequence). TCRdb keeps only in-frame clones here, not all; method: immunoSEQ multiplex PCR. The table has approximately 300,000 clones, approximately 90% seen once. The receptor comes from a woman in her twenties or thirties who had recovered from COVID-19. Sequencing was performed on PBMCs or T cells enriched from blood (not recorded which). The chain carries TRBV7-9 and TRBJ1-1; no reliable D call. CDR3 residues: CASSLAGGGNTEAFF. The CDR3 coding sequence is TGTGCCAGCAGCTTAGCCGGCGGAGGGAACACTGAAGCTTTCTTT.